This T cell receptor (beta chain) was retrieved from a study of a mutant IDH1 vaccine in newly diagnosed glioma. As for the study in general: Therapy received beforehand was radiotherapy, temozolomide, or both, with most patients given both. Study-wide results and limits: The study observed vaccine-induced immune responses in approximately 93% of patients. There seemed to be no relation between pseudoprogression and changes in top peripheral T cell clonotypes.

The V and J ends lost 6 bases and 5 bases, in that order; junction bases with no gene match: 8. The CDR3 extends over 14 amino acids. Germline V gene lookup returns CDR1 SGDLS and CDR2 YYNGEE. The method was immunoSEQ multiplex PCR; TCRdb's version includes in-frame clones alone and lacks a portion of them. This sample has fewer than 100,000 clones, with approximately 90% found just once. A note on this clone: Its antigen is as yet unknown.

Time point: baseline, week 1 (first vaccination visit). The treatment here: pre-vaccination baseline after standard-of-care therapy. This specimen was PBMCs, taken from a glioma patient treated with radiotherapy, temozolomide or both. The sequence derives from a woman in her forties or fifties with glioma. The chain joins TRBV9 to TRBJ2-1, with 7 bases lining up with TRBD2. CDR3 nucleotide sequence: TGTGCCAGCACATCGGGGGGTGCTCACAATGAGCAGTTCTTC. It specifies CASTSGGAHNEQFF.